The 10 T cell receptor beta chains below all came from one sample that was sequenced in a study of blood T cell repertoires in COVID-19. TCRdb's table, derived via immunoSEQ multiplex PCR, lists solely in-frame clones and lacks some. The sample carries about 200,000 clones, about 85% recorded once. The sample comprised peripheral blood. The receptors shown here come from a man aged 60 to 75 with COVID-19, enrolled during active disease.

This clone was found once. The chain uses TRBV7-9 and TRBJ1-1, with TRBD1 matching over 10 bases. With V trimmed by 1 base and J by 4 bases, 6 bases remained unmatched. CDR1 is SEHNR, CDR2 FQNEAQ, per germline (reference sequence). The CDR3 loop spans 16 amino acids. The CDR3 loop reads CASSLDPGQGSTEAFF. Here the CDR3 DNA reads TGTGCCAGCAGCTTAGACCCGGGACAGGGGTCCACTGAAGCTTTCTTT.

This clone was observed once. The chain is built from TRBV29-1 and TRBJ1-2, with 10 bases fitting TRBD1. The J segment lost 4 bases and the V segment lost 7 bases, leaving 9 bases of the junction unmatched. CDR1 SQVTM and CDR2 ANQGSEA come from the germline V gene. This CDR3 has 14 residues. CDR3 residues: CSAGDRGLGYGYTF. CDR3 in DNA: TGCAGCGCGGGGGACAGGGGATTGGGCTATGGCTACACCTTC.

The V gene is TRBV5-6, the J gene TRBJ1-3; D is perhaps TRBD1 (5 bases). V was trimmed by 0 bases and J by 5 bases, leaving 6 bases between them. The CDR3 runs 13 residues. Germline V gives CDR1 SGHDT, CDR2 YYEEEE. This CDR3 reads CASSLDRRNTIYF. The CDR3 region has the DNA TGTGCCAGCAGCTTGGACAGGAGAAACACCATATATTTT.

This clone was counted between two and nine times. CDR3 DNA: TGTGCCAGCTCACAGGGGGTGAATATGAACACTGAAGCTTTCTTT. It specifies CASSQGVNMNTEAFF. The chain couples TRBV6-5 to TRBJ1-1; 8 positions match TRBD1. The CDR3 extends over 15 amino acids. The germline V gene has CDR1 MNHEY and CDR2 SVGAGI. After removal of 8 bases from V and 0 bases from J, the junction contained 8 bases not matched to a gene.

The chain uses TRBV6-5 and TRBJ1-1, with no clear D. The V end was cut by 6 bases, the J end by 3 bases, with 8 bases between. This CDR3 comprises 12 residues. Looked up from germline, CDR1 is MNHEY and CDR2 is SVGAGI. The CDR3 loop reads CASRRGDTEAFF. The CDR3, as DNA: TGTGCCAGCAGACGAGGCGACACTGAAGCTTTCTTT.

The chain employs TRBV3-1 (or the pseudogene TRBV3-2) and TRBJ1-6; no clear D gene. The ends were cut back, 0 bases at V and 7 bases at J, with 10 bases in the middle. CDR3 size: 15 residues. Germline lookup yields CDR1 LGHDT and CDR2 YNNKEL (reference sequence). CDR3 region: CASSQEFAENSPLHF. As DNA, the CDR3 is TGTGCCAGCAGCCAAGAGTTTGCAGAAAATTCACCCCTCCACTTT.

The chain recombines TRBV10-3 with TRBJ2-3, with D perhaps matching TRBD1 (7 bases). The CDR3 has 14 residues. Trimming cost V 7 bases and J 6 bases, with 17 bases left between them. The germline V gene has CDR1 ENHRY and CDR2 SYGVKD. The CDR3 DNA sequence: TGTGCCATCATGGAGGGGGCCCGAACCGATACGCAGTATTTT. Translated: CAIMEGARTDTQYF.

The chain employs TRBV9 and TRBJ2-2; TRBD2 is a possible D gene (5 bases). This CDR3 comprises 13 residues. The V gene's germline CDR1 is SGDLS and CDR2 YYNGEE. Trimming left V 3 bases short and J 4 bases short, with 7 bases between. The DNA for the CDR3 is TGTGCCAGCAGCGCGGCGGGCACCGGGGAGCTGTTTTTT. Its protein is CASSAAGTGELFF.

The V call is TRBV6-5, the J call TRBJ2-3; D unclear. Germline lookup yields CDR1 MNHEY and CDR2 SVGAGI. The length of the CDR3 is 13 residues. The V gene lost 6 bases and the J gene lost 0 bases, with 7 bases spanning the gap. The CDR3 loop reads CASRRLSTDTQYF. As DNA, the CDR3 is TGTGCCAGCAGGCGACTTAGCACAGATACGCAGTATTTT.

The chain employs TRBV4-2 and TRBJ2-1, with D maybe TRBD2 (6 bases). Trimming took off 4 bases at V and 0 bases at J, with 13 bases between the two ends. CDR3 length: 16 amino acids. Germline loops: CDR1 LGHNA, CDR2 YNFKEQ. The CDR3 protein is CASSPPTAGSYNEQFF. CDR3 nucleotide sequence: TGTGCCAGCAGCCCCCCCACAGCGGGCTCCTACAATGAGCAGTTCTTC.